This TCR beta chain was sequenced in a study of blood T cells in healthy people across ages. As for the study in general: Template switching retrieved approximately one barcoded beta molecule for each two T cells. Overall study results and limits: A greater number of naive CD4+ cells and higher diversity distinguished long-lived donors from aged donors.

Points on this clonotype: The antigen remains undetermined.

The CDR3 is made up of 17 amino acids. Per the germline V gene, CDR1 is SGHRS and CDR2 is YFSETQ. The authors ran a second PCR of roughly 7 to 11 cycles using a sample-barcoded 5' primer and a J-beta primer mix. TCRdb ran MiXCR on the 5' RACE reads and lists one entry per CDR3 protein. This table holds 750,000 to 950,000 distinct CDR3 sequences, approximately 55% found once. The rearrangement joins TRBV5-1 to TRBJ2-7, with D possibly matching TRBD2 (5 bases). The tail of the sequence fits TRBJ2-4 better, so the J call may be wrong. The TCR comes from a man aged 80 or over in good health. The sequenced sample consisted of blood. The CDR3 protein is CASSLVAGQPGENIQYF. In DNA, the CDR3 is TGCGCCAGCAGCTTGGTGGCGGGCCAACCCGGGGAAAACATTCAGTACTTC.